Listed below are T cell receptor beta chains from one sample, sequenced in a study of T cell responses to AZD1222 COVID-19 vaccine. This table comes from immunoSEQ multiplex PCR, and its TCRdb copy is limited to in-frame clones, with some not included. The table records 95,000 to 130,000 clones, roughly 87% of them present only once. Sequenced here: peripheral blood, sampled on day 0 of AZD1222 vaccination. Receptors were obtained from an adult in good health. The CDR3 runs from the conserved cysteine through the conserved F or W. D genes are given only for firm matches. Clone size, where shown, is once, few, many, or a class for clones that have expanded.

D gene	J gene	V gene	clone size	CDR3 protein	CDR3 DNA
-	TRBJ1-1	TRBV10-3	-	CAISESPGRYTEAFF	TGTGCCATCAGTGAGTCTCCCGGAAGGTACACTGAAGCTTTCTTT
TRBD1	TRBJ1-2	TRBV4-2	-	CASSQAKTGAYYGYTF	TGTGCCAGCAGCCAGGCCAAGACAGGGGCCTACTATGGCTACACCTTC
-	TRBJ2-5	TRBV12-3/TRBV12-4	-	CASSSRSETQYF	TGTGCCAGCAGTTCTAGATCTGAGACCCAGTACTTC
-	TRBJ2-1	TRBV19	-	CASSIISEQFF	TGTGCCAGTAGTATAATTAGTGAGCAGTTCTTC
-	TRBJ1-1	TRBV12-3/TRBV12-4	few	CASSLAGNTEAFF	TGTGCCAGCAGCTTAGCGGGCAACACTGAAGCTTTCTTT
-	TRBJ2-7	TRBV7-9	-	CASSLEGPGEQYF	TGTGCCAGCAGCCTCGAGGGACCGGGCGAGCAGTACTTC
TRBD2	TRBJ2-1	TRBV7-8	-	CASSLRSPAGVGSDNEQFF	TGTGCCAGCAGCCTTAGGAGTCCAGCGGGGGTGGGATCCGACAATGAGCAGTTCTTC
-	TRBJ1-5	TRBV28	-	CASSLLVTARKPQHF	TGTGCCAGCAGTTTATTGGTCACGGCAAGAAAGCCCCAGCATTTT
TRBD1	TRBJ2-1	TRBV7-3	once	CASSQGTGGSYNDEQFF	TGTGCCAGCAGCCAAGGGACAGGGGGTTCCTACAATGATGAGCAGTTCTTC
TRBD2	TRBJ2-7	TRBV27	-	CASSSSSGLTYEQYF	TGTGCCAGCAGTTCTTCTAGCGGCCTCACCTACGAGCAGTACTTC
-	TRBJ1-4	TRBV10-1	-	CASSDGHPEKLFF	TGCGCCAGCAGTGATGGGCACCCTGAAAAACTGTTTTTT
-	TRBJ2-1	TRBV6-5	-	CASSYQPNEQFF	TGTGCCAGCAGTTACCAACCCAATGAGCAGTTCTTC
TRBD2	TRBJ2-1	TRBV5-4	once	CASSAGLAGGPNEQFF	TGTGCCAGCAGCGCCGGACTAGCGGGGGGGCCGAATGAGCAGTTCTTC
TRBD2	TRBJ2-3	TRBV5-4	-	CASSFKRGGSTDTQYF	TGTGCCAGCAGCTTTAAGCGGGGGGGTTCCACAGATACGCAGTATTTT
-	TRBJ2-3	TRBV28	-	CASSLSNTDTQYF	TGTGCCAGCAGTTTATCTAACACAGATACGCAGTATTTT
TRBD2	TRBJ2-7	TRBV18	-	CASSPRSGGQVSYEQYF	TGTGCCAGCTCACCTCGTAGCGGGGGGCAAGTTTCCTACGAGCAGTACTTC
TRBD1	TRBJ2-2	TRBV9	-	CASSVATQGVVTGELFF	TGTGCCAGCAGCGTAGCTACCCAGGGGGTAGTGACCGGGGAGCTGTTTTTT
-	TRBJ1-1	TRBV28	-	CASSRAGVGNTEAFF	TGTGCCAGCAGTCGGGCAGGGGTAGGGAACACTGAAGCTTTCTTT
TRBD1	TRBJ2-1	TRBV9	-	CASSRGGTGAYNEQFF	TGTGCCAGCAGTCGGGGAGGGACAGGGGCCTACAATGAGCAGTTCTTC
-	TRBJ2-1	TRBV28	-	CASSLLEGSYNEQFF	TGTGCCAGCAGCCTTCTGGAAGGCTCCTACAATGAGCAGTTCTTC
-	TRBJ1-5	TRBV21-1	-	CASSNHQPQHF	TGTGCCAGCAGCAACCATCAGCCCCAGCATTTT
-	TRBJ2-5	TRBV28	-	CASSSSSPETQYF	TGTGCCAGCAGTTCCTCATCACCCGAGACCCAGTACTTC
-	TRBJ1-6	TRBV19	-	CASRNGGNSPLHF	TGTGCCAGCCGGAACGGGGGCAATTCACCCCTCCACTTT
-	TRBJ1-1	TRBV28	-	CASSLFSGLGEAFF	TGTGCCAGCAGTTTATTTTCAGGGCTGGGTGAAGCTTTCTTT